This record covers a single TCR beta chain. Antigen: not known. Distinct nucleotide sequences in the sample also encode this CDR3. This sample is part of a study of cytomegalovirus exposure and HLA in healthy donors. General observations from the study: TCR beta chains numbering some 150 were designated cytomegalovirus-associated. A later examination showed that TCR association rates differed by HLA locus, with DRB1 most and HLA-C fewest. For most TCR beta V segments, an earlier analysis put the productive rate at about 87% or about 30% of the time.

The V and J ends lost 0 bases and 4 bases respectively, with 10 bases between them. The germline gives CDR1 SGHRS, CDR2 YFSETQ. This CDR3 is 14 amino acids long. 60 Vbeta and 13 Jbeta primers were used in PCR. Only in-frame clones appear in the TCRdb table, and some are missing; sequencing was by immunoSEQ multiplex PCR. Of 90,000 to 110,000 clones in the sample, over 80% are singletons; the top ten hold approximately 6.9%. The sequencing sample was made of PBMCs. The rearrangement joins TRBV5-1 to TRBJ1-1; D is undetermined. The sequence derives from a man aged 25-45 years in good health and CMV-seropositive. Here the CDR3 reads CASSLEGGGTEAFF. CDR3 in DNA: TGCGCCAGCAGCTTGGAAGGAGGCGGCACTGAAGCTTTCTTT.